These 31 T cell receptor beta chains came from one sample sequenced in a study of T cells in Graves' hyperthyroidism and ophthalmopathy. TCR beta CDR3 region amplification was performed from RNA transcripts. Initially, a first-round RT-PCR of the TCR CDR3 employed the HTBI primer set. TCRdb reprocessed the multiplex PCR reads via MiXCR and lists one record per CDR3 protein. The sample comprises 540,000 or so distinct CDR3 sequences, around 46% of which are singletons, and about 20% rests with the top ten. Specimen: peripheral blood or thyroid tissue (not recorded which). These receptors were obtained from an adult woman with Graves' disease, either hyperthyroidism or ophthalmopathy (not recorded which).

The V and J genes are TRBV19 and TRBJ1-5; 7 nucleotides match TRBD1. The germline CDR1 and CDR2 sequences are LNHDA and SQIVND (reference sequence). V was pared by 5 bases and J by 4 bases, with 5 bases of the junction left unmatched. The length of the CDR3 is 14 residues. CDR3 nucleotide sequence: TGTGCCAGTAGTCAGGGACAGCCAAATCAGCCCCAGCATTTT. It is translated as CASSQGQPNQPQHF.

This clonotype was picked up one time. Since a much larger clone is just one base distant, this may be a read error. The chain employs TRBV3-1 and TRBJ1-5, with TRBD1 as a possible D gene (6 bases). The CDR3 consists of 14 residues. Germline V gene sequence: CDR1 LGHDT, CDR2 YNNKEL (reference sequence). CDR3 coding DNA: TGTGCCAGCGGCCAGACAGGTGGATCTCAGCCCCAGCATTTT. As protein: CASGQTGGSQPQHF.

This clonotype was seen repeatedly, ten times or more. The chain recombines TRBV5-1 with TRBJ1-1, with 8 bases aligning to TRBD1. This CDR3 has 13 amino acids. Trimming at V came to 4 bases and at J to 4 bases, leaving 3 bases not matched to a gene. Germline V gene sequence: CDR1 SGHRS, CDR2 YFSETQ. Here the CDR3 DNA reads TGCGCCAGCAGCGTTACAGGGGGCACTGAAGCTTTCTTT. Translation gives CASSVTGGTEAFF.

The sample holds many counts of this clonotype. The rearrangement links TRBV12-3 or TRBV12-4 to TRBJ1-5, with D possibly TRBD1 on 5 matching bases. The ends were cut back, 7 bases at V and 3 bases at J, with 10 bases in the middle. This CDR3 has 13 residues. CDR3 sequence: CASTGTVNQPQHF. For the CDR3, the DNA is TGTGCCAGCACTGGGACGGTCAATCAGCCCCAGCATTTT.

This clonotype has a handful of counts. The V call is TRBV10-1, the J call TRBJ2-7; 9 nucleotides match TRBD2. Germline V gene lookup returns CDR1 WNHNN and CDR2 SYGVQD (reference sequence). V shed 2 bases, J shed 4 bases, and the junction held 6 bases outside the gene matches. The CDR3 has 15 amino acids. The CDR3: CASSETSGQTYEQYF. For the CDR3, the DNA is TGCGCCAGCAGTGAGACTAGCGGGCAAACTTACGAGCAGTACTTC.

This clonotype was counted between two and nine times. The chain has TRBV28 and TRBJ1-2; D is uncertain. Trimming pared 7 bases from V and 7 bases from J, leaving 22 bases between. The CDR3 is 15 amino acids. The germline CDR1 and CDR2 sequences are MDHEN and SYDVKM. For the CDR3, the DNA is TGTGCCAGCACCGAAAGCCTTCGGACCTCAGGTGGCTACACCTTC. It is translated as CASTESLRTSGGYTF.

The chain is built from TRBV20-1 and TRBJ2-7; 7 bases map to TRBD1. V trimming: 3 bases; J trimming: 0 bases; junction bases outside the gene matches: 5. The CDR3 runs 14 residues. Germline V CDR1 and CDR2: DFQATT, SNEGSKA (reference sequence). The CDR3 loop is CSASPRGTSYEQYF. CDR3 coding DNA: TGCAGTGCTAGCCCCAGGGGGACCTCCTACGAGCAGTACTTC.

As for this clonotype: Just one base apart from a much larger clone, this may be a read error. This chain uses TRBV27 with TRBJ2-7; 14 positions match TRBD2. Germline V gene data show CDR1 as MNHEY and CDR2 as SMNVEV (reference sequence). The ends lost 6 bases at V and 5 bases at J; junction bases unmatched: 9. The CDR3 sequence is 16 residues long. The CDR3 loop is CASSAMGLAGEDEQYF. The CDR3 DNA sequence: TGTGCCAGCAGCGCAATGGGACTAGCGGGAGAGGACGAGCAGTACTTC.

This clonotype was recorded a few times. V is TRBV30 and J is TRBJ2-7; D not resolved. V shed 4 bases and J shed 3 bases, with 10 bases lying between them. This CDR3 region has 12 residues. Germline V CDR1 and CDR2: GTSNPN, SVGIG (reference sequence). CDR3 in amino acids: CAWTQVSYEQYF. DNA of the CDR3: TGTGCCTGGACCCAGGTCAGCTACGAGCAGTACTTC.

DNA of the CDR3: TGTGCCAGCACCAGGACAGGGAAAAACACTGAAGCTTTCTTT. The encoded protein is CASTRTGKNTEAFF. The chain combines TRBV2 with TRBJ1-1; 8 bases are a match to TRBD1. The CDR3 has 14 amino acids. V lost 7 bases, J lost 2 bases, and 6 bases stayed unmatched. CDR1 SNHLY and CDR2 FYNNEI come from the germline V gene.

This clonotype showed up just a few times. The J gene is TRBJ1-1, the V gene TRBV18; the D is unclear. CDR3 length equals 14 residues. Germline values: CDR1 KGHSH, CDR2 LQKENI. The V end was cut by 3 bases, the J end by 0 bases, with 8 bases between. As DNA, the CDR3 is TGTGCCAGCTCACCCACGTTAGTGAACACTGAAGCTTTCTTT. Amino acids: CASSPTLVNTEAFF.

This chain joins TRBV3-1 and TRBJ2-7; D possibly corresponds to TRBD2 (5 bases). V was clipped by 4 bases and J by 3 bases, with 13 bases between them. Germline CDR1 LGHDT, CDR2 YNNKEL (reference sequence). CDR3 size: 14 residues. CDR3 sequence reads: CASSPRTFLYEQYF. The CDR3, as DNA: TGTGCCAGCAGCCCGAGGACTTTTCTCTACGAGCAGTACTTC.

This clonotype was counted at least ten times. V and J are TRBV6-2 or TRBV6-3 and TRBJ2-5, with D tentatively TRBD2 (6 bases). The CDR3 contains 13 residues. Germline V gives CDR1 MNHEY, CDR2 SVGEGT. Deletions cut 4 bases from V and 4 bases from J, with 10 bases between. The CDR3 DNA reads TGTGCCAGCAGTTCGGGAGTTGGAGAGACCCAGTACTTC. Its protein product is CASSSGVGETQYF.

The chain uses TRBV7-9 and TRBJ2-7; 7 bases are a match to TRBD2. With V trimmed by 5 bases and J by 5 bases, 9 bases remained unmatched. The CDR3 loop spans 14 amino acids. Germline CDR1 reads SEHNR; CDR2 reads FQNEAQ (reference sequence). CDR3 bases: TGTGCCAGCAGCCGTACTAGCGAGAACCACGAGCAGTACTTC. Translation gives CASSRTSENHEQYF.

This clonotype was observed a few times. The rearrangement uses TRBV20-1 and TRBJ1-5, with 7 bases matching TRBD1. CDR1 is DFQATT and CDR2 is SNEGSKA in the germline V gene (reference sequence). The CDR3 contains 14 residues. V dropped 2 bases and J dropped 2; count of bases not matched to a gene: 3. DNA of the CDR3: TGCAGTGCTAGACGGACAGGTCGCAATCAGCCCCAGCATTTT. Protein sequence: CSARRTGRNQPQHF.

The chain is built from TRBV6-1 and TRBJ1-5; D may be TRBD1 (6 bases). V dropped 8 bases and J dropped 5 bases, with 19 bases sitting between them. CDR3 length equals 15 residues. Germline CDR1 MNHNS, CDR2 SASEGT. This CDR3 reads CASAGGQWDHQPQHF. The CDR3 nucleotides read TGTGCCAGCGCGGGAGGACAGTGGGATCATCAGCCCCAGCATTTT.

This clonotype was seen repeatedly, ten times or more. The V and J genes are TRBV2 and TRBJ2-6, with 7 bases that match TRBD2. V dropped 4 bases and J dropped 1; count of bases not matched to a gene: 10. This CDR3 contains 18 residues. CDR1 SNHLY and CDR2 FYNNEI come from the germline V gene. The CDR3, as DNA: TGTGCCAGCAGTGCCGTGGGGGGGAGGATATCTGGGGCCAACGTCCTGACTTTC. Translating gives CASSAVGGRISGANVLTF.

This clonotype was picked up many times. The chain couples TRBV6-5 to TRBJ1-2, with 12 bases identical to TRBD1. The CDR3 sequence is 14 residues long. The V gene's germline CDR1 is MNHEY and CDR2 SVGAGI. The trim removed 7 bases at V and 5 bases at J, leaving 5 bases unmatched. The CDR3 region has the DNA TGTGCCAGCACCCCGGGACAGGGGGCGTATGGCTACACCTTC. This encodes CASTPGQGAYGYTF.

This clonotype was observed a handful of times. The chain uses TRBV10-3 and TRBJ1-1, with unresolved D. CDR1 and CDR2 (germline): ENHRY, SYGVKD. The CDR3 loop spans 13 amino acids. V lost 6 bases, J lost 1 base, and 9 bases lay in between. CDR3: CAIRREPNTEAFF. The CDR3 coding sequence is TGTGCCATCAGGAGAGAACCGAACACTGAAGCTTTCTTT.

The V and J genes are TRBV27 and TRBJ1-2; D is unclear. Trimming pared 10 bases from V and 1 base from J, leaving 10 bases between. Germline assignment: CDR1 MNHEY and CDR2 SMNVEV (reference sequence). The CDR3 totals 12 residues. In nucleotides, the CDR3 is TGTGCCACAGGAACGTATAACTATGGCTACACCTTC. This codes for CATGTYNYGYTF.

The chain combines TRBV6-1 with TRBJ1-4; maybe TRBD1 (5 bases). The CDR3 is 16 residues long. Per germline, CDR1 MNHNS and CDR2 SASEGT. Trimming cost V 2 bases and J 3 bases, with 13 bases left between them. CDR3 amino acids: CASSERGSPANEKLFF. The CDR3 nucleotides are TGTGCCAGCAGTGAAAGGGGTAGCCCAGCTAATGAAAAACTGTTTTTT.

As for this clonotype: A read error may explain this, as a much larger clone is one base away. The chain uses TRBV12-3 or TRBV12-4 and TRBJ1-3; 8 positions match TRBD1. The CDR3 is made up of 14 amino acids. As DNA, the CDR3 is TGTGCCAACAGTTCACAGGGGGCTGGAAACACCATATATTTT. Amino acids: CANSSQGAGNTIYF.

On this clonotype itself: One junction end disagrees with the germline gene, perhaps due to a read error. The chain uses TRBV7-2 and TRBJ1-4; D ambiguous. The CDR3 sequence is 14 residues long. Per the germline V gene, CDR1 is SGHTA and CDR2 is FQGNSA. The CDR3 nucleotides are TGTGCCAGCAGCTTAGAGATAGGGCTGCCCAGACTGCTTTTT. It yields the protein CASSLEIGLPRLLF.

This clonotype has just a few counts. This chain joins TRBV7-9 and TRBJ2-6, with TRBD1 as a possible D gene (6 bases). V lost 9 bases to trimming and J lost 3 bases, with 9 bases between them. Germline lookup yields CDR1 SEHNR and CDR2 FQNEAQ (reference sequence). The CDR3 runs to 13 residues. The chain's CDR3 is CASTGSGANVLTF. The CDR3 coding sequence is TGTGCCAGTACAGGGAGTGGGGCCAACGTCCTGACTTTC.

This clonotype has just a few counts. The V call is TRBV7-2, the J call TRBJ2-1, with a possible D match to TRBD2 (6 bases). CDR3 size: 13 residues. V was clipped by 4 bases and J by 6 bases, with 10 bases between them. Germline V lookup: CDR1 SGHTA, CDR2 FQGNSA. CDR3 sequence (DNA): TGTGCCAGCAGCTGGCCCGGGAGCAATGAGCAGTTCTTC. Translating it yields CASSWPGSNEQFF.

This clonotype was picked up many times. This chain uses TRBV11-1 with TRBJ2-7, with 7 bases fitting TRBD2. The V gene's germline CDR1 is SGHAT and CDR2 FQDESV (reference sequence). This CDR3 spans 13 amino acids. J was trimmed by 4 bases and V by 5 bases; bases with no gene match: 5. CDR3 sequence: CASSPRGLYEQYF. The DNA of the CDR3 is TGTGCCAGCAGCCCCCGGGGACTATACGAGCAGTACTTC. Based on the CDR3 plus reference TRBV11-1 and TRBJ2-7, the full variable domain is EAEVAQSPRYKITEKSQAVAFWCDPISGHATLYWYRQILGQGPELLVQFQDESVVDDSQLPKDRFSAERLKGVDSTLKIQPAELGDSAMYLCASSPRGLYEQYFGPGTRLTVT.

This clonotype has a count of ten or more. CDR3 coding DNA: TGTGCCAGCAGCTTGGGGGGGGGGGCCGAGCAGTACTTC. Its protein product is CASSLGGGAEQYF. The chain joins TRBV5-4 to TRBJ2-7, with TRBD2 as a possible D gene (7 bases). This CDR3 is 13 amino acids long. CDR1 is SGHNT, CDR2 YYREEE, per germline (reference sequence). The germline V and J ends were trimmed by 0 bases and 6 bases, with 10 bases remaining between them.

At least ten counts were recorded for this clonotype. The chain combines TRBV5-4 with TRBJ2-5, with 10 nucleotides matching TRBD2. J was trimmed by 5 bases and V by 4 bases; bases with no gene match: 5. The CDR3 has 14 residues. CDR1 is SGHNT, CDR2 YYREEE, per germline (reference sequence). CDR3 region: CASSQLAGEETQYF. The DNA of the CDR3 is TGTGCCAGCAGCCAGCTAGCGGGAGAGGAGACCCAGTACTTC.

The chain carries TRBV19 and TRBJ2-2, with TRBD2 identical over 9 bases. This CDR3 region has 14 residues. From germline, CDR1 is LNHDA and CDR2 SQIVND (reference sequence). V gave up 9 bases and J gave up 7 bases; unmatched junction bases: 9. The CDR3 here is CASSVAGVIGELFF. The CDR3 DNA reads as TGTGCCAGCTCAGTAGCGGGAGTCATCGGGGAGCTGTTTTTT.

The chain recombines TRBV7-9 with TRBJ2-4; unclear D gene. Germline CDR1 is SEHNR and CDR2 is FQNEAQ (reference sequence). The CDR3 consists of 13 residues. V shed 1 base and J shed 7 bases, with 8 bases lying between them. CDR3: CASSLGDGNIQYF. CDR3 in DNA: TGTGCCAGCAGCTTAGGAGATGGGAACATTCAGTACTTC.

This clonotype was seen at least ten times. The gene calls are TRBV15 and TRBJ2-7; the D gene is possibly TRBD2 (6 bases). The CDR3 has 12 residues. Trimming removed 3 bases from V and 10 bases from J, with 13 bases in between. Germline CDR1 reads LNHNV; CDR2 reads YYDKDF (reference sequence). CDR3 loop: CATSRLAGTQYF. CDR3 bases: TGTGCCACCAGCAGGCTGGCGGGAACCCAGTACTTC.